This T cell receptor (beta chain) originates from a study of blood T cells in healthy people across ages. Findings and caveats of the study: Whereas aged donors had fewer naive CD4+ cells, long-lived donors had more of them and higher diversity. A roughly linear fall in TCR beta diversity per million T cells was seen with increasing age.

This clonotype was counted only a few times. Its antigen is undetermined. One end of the junction fails to match germline, which may point to a read error. The CDR3 is 15 amino acids. Germline loops: CDR1 SQVTM, CDR2 ANQGSEA. Together with a sample-barcoded 5' primer, a J-beta primer mix was included in a second PCR lasting roughly 6 to 12 cycles. MiXCR, applied by TCRdb to the 5' RACE reads, yields one record per CDR3 protein. The data show approximately 2,000,000 distinct CDR3 sequences, around 42% seen once. Specimen: blood. The TCR sequence derives from a human donor in good health. The chain employs TRBV29-1 and TRBJ2-5, with 11 bases aligning to TRBD2. CDR3 in amino acids: CGVAPSGGNQETQYF. The CDR3 DNA reads as TGCGGCGTAGCCCCTAGCGGGGGGAACCAAGAGACCCAGTACTTC. Drawing the rest from reference TRBV29-1 and TRBJ2-5, the complete variable domain is SAVISQKPSRDICQRGTSLTIQCQVDSQVTMMFWYRQQPGQSLTLIATANQGSEATYESGFVIDKFPISRPNLTFSTLTVSNMSPEDSSIYLCGVAPSGGNQETQYFGPGTRLLVL.